This entry concerns a single TCR beta chain. This entry belongs to a study of blood T cell repertoires in COVID-19. Whole-study context: Collection of acute and convalescent COVID-19 samples took place in the United States, Italy and Spain. PBMCs, B-cell-depleted T cells, or T cells provided the cDNA or gDNA that made up the material.

CDR3 size: 17 residues. Germline CDR1 and CDR2: SGHTA and FQGTGA. The ends lost 4 bases at V and 1 base at J; junction bases unmatched: 9. Per the original methods: Cell counts per sample came from amplifying reference gene primers. Libraries were prepared by immunoSEQ multiplex PCR; TCRdb keeps only in-frame clonotypes and omits some of them. V and J calls and clone size are those listed in that table; D and trimming were worked out from the DNA. Of around 250,000 clones in the sample, over 70% were seen once. The chain uses TRBV7-3 and TRBJ2-3; 9 nucleotides align to TRBD1. The clonotype originates from a human donor in a cohort sampled during active COVID-19. The sequencing sample was made of peripheral blood. CDR3 sequence: CASSWLQGARGTDTQYF. The CDR3 nucleotides read TGTGCCAGCAGCTGGCTACAGGGGGCGCGCGGCACAGATACGCAGTATTTT. Filled out from reference TRBV7-3 and TRBJ2-3, the complete variable domain reads GAGVSQTPSNKVTEKGKYVELRCDPISGHTALYWYRQSLGQGPEFLIYFQGTGAADDSGLPNDRFFAVRPEGSVSTLKIQRTERGDSAVYLCASSWLQGARGTDTQYFGPGTRLTVL.